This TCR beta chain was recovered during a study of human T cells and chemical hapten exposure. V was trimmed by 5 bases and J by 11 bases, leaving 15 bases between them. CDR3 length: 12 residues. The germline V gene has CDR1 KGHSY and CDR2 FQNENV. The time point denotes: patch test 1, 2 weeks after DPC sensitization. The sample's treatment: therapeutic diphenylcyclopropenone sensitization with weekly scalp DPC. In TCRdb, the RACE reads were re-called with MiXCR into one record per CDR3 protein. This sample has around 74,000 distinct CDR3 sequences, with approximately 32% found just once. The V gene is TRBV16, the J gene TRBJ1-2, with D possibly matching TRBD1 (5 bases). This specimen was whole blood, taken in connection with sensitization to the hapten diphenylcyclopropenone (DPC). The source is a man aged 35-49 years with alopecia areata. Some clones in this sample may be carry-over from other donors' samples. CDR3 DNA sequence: TGTGCCAGCAGCTCCGGGACGCCTGAATACACCTTC. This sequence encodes CASSSGTPEYTF. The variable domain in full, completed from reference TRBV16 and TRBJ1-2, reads GEEVAQTPKHLVRGEGQKAKLYCAPIKGHSYVFWYQQVLKNEFKFLISFQNENVFDETGMPKERFSAKCLPNSPCSLEIQATKLEDSAVYFCASSSGTPEYTFGSGTRLTVV.